These 25 T cell receptor beta chains originate from one sample sequenced in a study of T cells after yellow fever vaccination. TCRdb ran MiXCR on the 5' RACE reads and lists one entry per CDR3 protein. The repertoire includes 350,000 or so distinct CDR3 sequences, 7% to 9% of them detected once, and around 17% sits in the top ten. This material consisted of PBMCs, taken more than 40 days after the first yellow fever vaccination. All receptors derive from a man younger than 30 who received the YFV17D yellow fever vaccine.

This clonotype was seen a handful of times. CDR3: CASSQYGSGNTIYF. Written as DNA, the CDR3 is TGTGCCAGCAGCCAATACGGATCTGGAAACACCATATATTTT. The gene calls are TRBV3-1 and TRBJ1-3; D gene unclear. V was clipped by 2 bases and J by 1 base, with 6 bases between them. The CDR3 runs to 14 residues. Germline V lookup: CDR1 LGHDT, CDR2 YNNKEL (reference sequence).

The rearrangement uses TRBV20-1 and TRBJ2-1, with D perhaps TRBD2 (5 bases). The CDR3 consists of 16 residues. CDR1 is DFQATT and CDR2 is SNEGSKA in the germline V gene (reference sequence). V dropped 7 bases and J dropped 0 bases, with 19 bases sitting between them. Here the CDR3 DNA reads TGCAGTGTCCTCGGAGGTAGCGCAAGCTCCTACAATGAGCAGTTCTTC. Its protein product is CSVLGGSASSYNEQFF.

CDR3 coding DNA: TGTGCCAGCAGCGTAGCACTAGCGGGAGCCAGGGAGCAGTTCTTC. It is translated as CASSVALAGAREQFF. The chain joins TRBV9 to TRBJ2-1; TRBD2 matches 11 bases. Germline values: CDR1 SGDLS, CDR2 YYNGEE. The V and J ends lost 0 bases and 10 bases, in that order; junction bases with no gene match: 6. This CDR3 contains 15 residues.

In its sample, this clonotype was seen a few times. This chain links TRBV3-1 with TRBJ2-5; D is unresolved. The ends were cut back, 8 bases at V and 3 bases at J, with 10 bases in the middle. Germline V gene sequence: CDR1 LGHDT, CDR2 YNNKEL (reference sequence). The CDR3 spans 12 residues. CDR3 loop: CASVRGEETQYF. DNA for the CDR3: TGTGCCAGCGTCCGAGGTGAAGAGACCCAGTACTTC.

This clonotype has ten or more counts. The chain recombines TRBV5-1 with TRBJ2-3; 7 nucleotides line up with TRBD2. Germline assignment: CDR1 SGHRS and CDR2 YFSETQ. J was trimmed by 5 bases and V by 3 bases; bases with no gene match: 6. CDR3 size: 14 residues. This CDR3 reads CASSSGGNGDTQYF. The CDR3 region has the DNA TGCGCCAGCAGCTCCGGGGGGAATGGAGATACGCAGTATTTT.

J is TRBJ2-7 and V is TRBV28; D call uncertain. This CDR3 has 13 residues. Germline CDR1 reads MDHEN; CDR2 reads SYDVKM. V was pared by 5 bases and J by 1 base, with 9 bases between. Here the CDR3 DNA reads TGTGCCAGCAGTCCCGACATATCCTACGAGCAGTACGTC. Protein product: CASSPDISYEQYV.

This clonotype showed up just a few times. The genes are TRBV7-2 and TRBJ2-5, with TRBD1 matching over 9 bases. The V and J ends lost 5 bases and 5 bases, in that order; junction bases with no gene match: 9. CDR3 length: 15 amino acids. CDR1 is SGHTA and CDR2 is FQGNSA in the germline V gene. The CDR3 is CASSVRDRAPETQYF. CDR3 coding DNA: TGTGCCAGCAGCGTCCGGGACAGGGCTCCTGAGACCCAGTACTTC. Full variable domain (missing parts from reference TRBV7-2 and TRBJ2-5): GAGVSQSPSNKVTEKGKDVELRCDPISGHTALYWYRQSLGQGLEFLIYFQGNSAPDKSGLPSDRFSAERTGGSVSTLTIQRTQQEDSAVYLCASSVRDRAPETQYFGPGTRLLVL.

V gene TRBV14 combines with J gene TRBJ2-1; D might be TRBD2 (7 bases). The V and J ends lost 7 bases and 3 bases respectively, with 10 bases between them. The CDR3 sequence is 13 residues long. Germline V gene lookup returns CDR1 SGHDN and CDR2 FVKESK. CDR3 bases: TGTGCCAGCACGGGGGGCGGCTACAATGAGCAGTTCTTC. Amino acids: CASTGGGYNEQFF. Drawing the rest from reference TRBV14 and TRBJ2-1, the complete variable domain is EAGVTQFPSHSVIEKGQTVTLRCDPISGHDNLYWYRRVMGKEIKFLLHFVKESKQDESGMPNNRFLAERTGGTYSTLKVQPAELEDSGVYFCASTGGGYNEQFFGPGTRLTVL.

In this sample, this clonotype turned up a few times. The chain is built from TRBV6-1 and TRBJ2-1; TRBD2 is a possible D gene (5 bases). V was trimmed by 8 bases and J by 0 bases, leaving 11 bases between them. This CDR3 spans 14 amino acids. Looked up from germline, CDR1 is MNHNS and CDR2 is SASEGT. DNA of the CDR3: TGTGCCAGCCACGAAGGGAGCTCCTACAATGAGCAGTTCTTC. It specifies CASHEGSSYNEQFF.

This clonotype was counted between two and nine times. The CDR3: CASSFGQGGGANVLTF. CDR3 nucleotides: TGTGCCAGCAGCTTCGGGCAGGGCGGTGGGGCCAACGTCCTGACTTTC. The chain couples TRBV5-5 to TRBJ2-6; D is perhaps TRBD1 (5 bases). Trimming pared 2 bases from V and 3 bases from J, leaving 12 bases between. Germline CDR1 is SGHKS and CDR2 is YYEKEE (reference sequence). This CDR3 contains 16 residues.

The rearrangement links TRBV27 to TRBJ2-2; the match to TRBD2 covers 8 bases. Germline assignment: CDR1 MNHEY and CDR2 SMNVEV (reference sequence). The CDR3 contains 21 residues. J lost 3 bases, V lost 0 bases, and 18 bases had no gene match. CDR3 protein: CASSLSPSVAGTGGYTGELFF. CDR3 nucleotide sequence: TGTGCCAGCAGTTTATCCCCCTCGGTAGCGGGGACCGGGGGATACACCGGGGAGCTGTTTTTT.

CDR3 bases: TGTGCCAGCAGCTCCGGGAGAGGAGAGACCCAGTACTTC. Encoded protein: CASSSGRGETQYF. The chain uses TRBV5-6 and TRBJ2-5; D perhaps matches TRBD2 (6 bases). CDR3 length: 13 residues. The V gene's germline CDR1 is SGHDT and CDR2 YYEEEE. V was cut by 3 bases and J by 4 bases, with 10 bases left in between.

This clonotype was picked up a small number of times. The chain employs TRBV2 and TRBJ2-7; D is unresolved. This CDR3 comprises 13 residues. Trimming left V 11 bases short and J 3 bases short, with 17 bases between. Germline CDR1 is SNHLY and CDR2 is FYNNEI. The CDR3 DNA reads TGTGCCGCTGACGGGTCCCCCCGCTACGAGCAGTACTTC. The encoded protein is CAADGSPRYEQYF. Combining the CDR3 with reference TRBV2 and TRBJ2-7 gives the whole variable domain EPEVTQTPSHQVTQMGQEVILRCVPISNHLYFYWYRQILGQKVEFLVSFYNNEISEKSEIFDDQFSVERPDGSNFTLKIRSTKLEDSAMYFCAADGSPRYEQYFGPGTRLTVT.

The CDR3 sequence: CASSLAQGTHNYGYTF. The DNA for the CDR3 is TGTGCCAGCAGCTTAGCACAGGGGACGCATAACTATGGCTACACCTTC. V and J are TRBV11-2 and TRBJ1-2, with TRBD1 identical over 7 bases. Per the germline V gene, CDR1 is SGHAT and CDR2 is FQNNGV. The CDR3 spans 16 residues. Unmatched junction bases numbered 6, after V lost 1 base and J lost 1 base. Full variable domain (remainder filled in from reference TRBV11-2 and TRBJ1-2): EAGVAQSPRYKIIEKRQSVAFWCNPISGHATLYWYQQILGQGPKLLIQFQNNGVVDDSQLPKDRFSAERLKGVDSTLKIQPAKLEDSAVYLCASSLAQGTHNYGYTFGSGTRLTVV.

This clonotype was seen more than once but under ten times. The V call is TRBV28, the J call TRBJ2-7, with 9 bases lining up with TRBD1. Losses at the gene ends were 10 bases for V and 2 bases for J; bases not matched to a gene: 6. CDR1 is MDHEN, CDR2 SYDVKM, per germline. This CDR3 contains 13 residues. This CDR3 reads CATTGTGPYEQYF. CDR3 sequence (DNA): TGTGCCACCACCGGGACAGGGCCCTACGAGCAGTACTTC.

The chain uses TRBV20-1 and TRBJ2-2; a possible D gene is TRBD2 (7 bases). The CDR3 is 14 amino acids. V was trimmed by 3 bases and J by 4 bases, leaving 12 bases between them. CDR1 and CDR2 from the germline V gene are DFQATT and SNEGSKA (reference sequence). The CDR3 protein is CSASRGAVTGELFF. The CDR3 nucleotides read TGCAGTGCTAGTCGGGGGGCCGTCACCGGGGAGCTGTTTTTT.

This clonotype showed up just a few times. The genes are TRBV6-5 and TRBJ1-5, with D perhaps matching TRBD1 (5 bases). Trimming left V 1 base short and J 3 bases short, with 13 bases between. Germline lookup yields CDR1 MNHEY and CDR2 SVGAGI. The CDR3 loop spans 16 amino acids. In DNA, the CDR3 is TGTGCCAGCAGTTACTACGGGGGGGATTTCAATCAGCCCCAGCATTTT. Its translation: CASSYYGGDFNQPQHF.

The CDR3, as DNA: TGTGCCTGCCGGGGAACCTATAATGAAAAACTGTTTTTT. Its translation: CACRGTYNEKLFF. V and J are TRBV25-1 and TRBJ1-4; no definite D call. The germline V and J ends were trimmed by 11 bases and 4 bases, with 14 bases remaining between them. CDR1 is MGHDK, CDR2 SYGVNS, per germline. The CDR3 has 13 residues.

This clonotype has a handful of counts. The V gene is TRBV5-1, the J gene TRBJ1-4, with a weak D call TRBD1 (6 bases). Germline V lookup: CDR1 SGHRS, CDR2 YFSETQ. This CDR3 has 14 residues. V shed 4 bases and J shed 5 bases, with 12 bases lying between them. The DNA of the CDR3 is TGCGCCAGCAGCGCCGACAGGACGAATGAAAAACTGTTTTTT. This translates into CASSADRTNEKLFF.

A few counts support this clonotype. The rearrangement uses TRBV2 and TRBJ2-1; 10 bases match TRBD1. CDR1 and CDR2 from the germline V gene are SNHLY and FYNNEI. The V and J ends lost 5 bases and 2 bases, in that order; junction bases with no gene match: 12. The CDR3 has 18 residues. As DNA, the CDR3 is TGTGCCAGCAGTCCCCGACGGGTAGGGACAGGGGCCTACAATGAGCAGTTCTTC. Translated: CASSPRRVGTGAYNEQFF. The full variable domain, rest sourced from reference TRBV2 and TRBJ2-1, is EPEVTQTPSHQVTQMGQEVILRCVPISNHLYFYWYRQILGQKVEFLVSFYNNEISEKSEIFDDQFSVERPDGSNFTLKIRSTKLEDSAMYFCASSPRRVGTGAYNEQFFGPGTRLTVL.

The chain uses TRBV5-1 and TRBJ2-5; 7 bases fit TRBD2. After removal of 4 bases from V and 3 bases from J, the junction contained 3 bases not matched to a gene. The germline gives CDR1 SGHRS, CDR2 YFSETQ. The CDR3 sequence is 13 residues long. In nucleotides, the CDR3 is TGCGCCAGCAGCAATCTAGCGGAAGAGACCCAGTACTTC. Amino acids: CASSNLAEETQYF.

The chain has TRBV29-1 and TRBJ1-2, with a weak D call TRBD1 (6 bases). CDR3 length: 16 amino acids. Germline assignment: CDR1 SQVTM and CDR2 ANQGSEA. V lost 4 bases to trimming and J lost 1 base, with 19 bases between them. This CDR3 is CSVVLVGQHFNYGYTF. The CDR3 nucleotides read TGCAGCGTTGTCTTGGTCGGACAGCATTTTAACTATGGCTACACCTTC.

This clonotype was counted between two and nine times. The chain joins TRBV6-2 or TRBV6-3 to TRBJ2-1, with 13 bases identical to TRBD2. The V segment lost 7 bases and the J segment 2 bases; nucleotides outside the gene matches: 2. The V gene's germline CDR1 is MNHEY and CDR2 SVGEGT. The CDR3 sequence is 15 residues long. The CDR3 sequence is CASTGTSGAYNEQFF. As DNA, the CDR3 is TGTGCCAGCACCGGGACTAGCGGGGCCTACAATGAGCAGTTCTTC.

The CDR3 sequence: CAWSADHSYNEQFF. The CDR3 DNA reads as TGTGCCTGGAGTGCGGACCACTCCTACAATGAGCAGTTCTTC. The chain is built from TRBV30 and TRBJ2-1; D unclear. Germline CDR1 is GTSNPN and CDR2 is SVGIG (reference sequence). Trimming cost V 1 base and J 0 bases, with 7 bases left between them. The CDR3 consists of 14 residues.

V usage is TRBV5-1 and J usage is TRBJ2-2; D unresolved. Looked up from germline, CDR1 is SGHRS and CDR2 is YFSETQ. CDR3 length: 14 residues. Trimming cost V 2 bases and J 0 bases, with 5 bases left between them. CDR3 DNA sequence: TGCGCCAGCAGCTTTGAGCCGAACACCGGGGAGCTGTTTTTT. Translated: CASSFEPNTGELFF.